The 26 T cell receptor beta chains below were found in one sample sequenced in a study of control samples from healthy donors and cancer patients. Sequencing used immunoSEQ multiplex PCR; TCRdb keeps in-frame clones, though not all of them. The repertoire holds roughly 130,000 clones, with less than 95% as singletons. The sequenced material came from blood. The receptors were gathered from a man between 18 and 35 years old in good health.

CDR3 sequence: CASSLYIGAGANSPLHF. The CDR3 DNA is TGTGCCAGCAGCTTATATATCGGGGCGGGGGCAAATTCACCCCTCCACTTT. This chain links TRBV7-2 with TRBJ1-6; tentatively, D is TRBD1 (6 bases). The germline V gene has CDR1 SGHTA and CDR2 FQGNSA. Trimming cost V 2 bases and J 7 bases, with 18 bases left between them. The CDR3 is made up of 17 amino acids.

This clone was seen only once. The V and J genes are TRBV15 and TRBJ1-2, with TRBD1 as a possible D gene (5 bases). This CDR3 has 15 residues. CDR1 LNHNV and CDR2 YYDKDF come from the germline V gene (reference sequence). Trimming cost V 0 bases and J 7 bases, with 15 bases left between them. The CDR3: CATSRDLSGTSGYTF. The CDR3 DNA sequence: TGTGCCACCAGCAGAGATTTGTCGGGGACGTCTGGCTACACCTTC. The complete variable domain, with remaining parts taken from reference TRBV15 and TRBJ1-2, reads DAMVIQNPRYQVTQFGKPVTLSCSQTLNHNVMYWYQQKSSQAPKLLFHYYDKDFNNEADTPDNFQSRRPNTSFCFLDIRSPGLGDTAMYLCATSRDLSGTSGYTFGSGTRLTVV.

The chain combines TRBV18 with TRBJ2-7, with a tentative D call TRBD1 (5 bases). The CDR3 extends over 13 amino acids. Germline V gene sequence: CDR1 KGHSH, CDR2 LQKENI. Trimming left V 0 bases short and J 3 bases short, with 6 bases between. The CDR3 reads CASSPPTGYEQYF. The CDR3 DNA is TGTGCCAGCTCACCACCCACAGGCTACGAGCAGTACTTC. Filled out from reference TRBV18 and TRBJ2-7, the complete variable domain reads NAGVMQNPRHLVRRRGQEARLRCSPMKGHSHVYWYRQLPEEGLKFMVYLQKENIIDESGMPKERFSAEFPKEGPSILRIQQVVRGDSAAYFCASSPPTGYEQYFGPGTRLTVT.

The chain has TRBV7-9 and TRBJ1-1; 8 nucleotides agree with TRBD1. The junction had 6 bases not matched to a gene; V was cut back by 5 bases and J by 4 bases. The CDR3 totals 14 residues. Per the germline V gene, CDR1 is SEHNR and CDR2 is FQNEAQ (reference sequence). The chain's CDR3 is CASSTRQGTTEAFF. In nucleotides, the CDR3 is TGTGCCAGCAGCACCCGACAGGGGACCACTGAAGCTTTCTTT.

The V and J genes are TRBV5-4 and TRBJ2-7; D call uncertain. The germline V gene encodes CDR1 SGHNT and CDR2 YYREEE (reference sequence). Trimming took 1 base from V and 7 from J, leaving 15 bases between them. The CDR3 totals 14 residues. CDR3 protein: CASSLITASREQYF. DNA for the CDR3: TGTGCCAGCAGCTTGATAACGGCCTCCCGGGAGCAGTACTTC.

The rearrangement uses TRBV3-1 (or the pseudogene TRBV3-2) and TRBJ2-5; D uncertain. The CDR3 consists of 16 residues. V was cut by 1 base and J by 1 base, with 13 bases left in between. CDR1 and CDR2 from the germline V gene are LGHDT and YNNKEL (reference sequence). CDR3 loop: CASSQAGWAVQETQYF. For the CDR3, the DNA is TGTGCCAGCAGCCAAGCGGGTTGGGCCGTCCAAGAGACCCAGTACTTC.

This chain joins TRBV5-1 and TRBJ2-1; TRBD2 agrees at 11 bases. This CDR3 has 15 residues. Trimming removed 0 bases from V and 12 bases from J; junction bases left unmatched: 8. The germline V gene has CDR1 SGHRS and CDR2 YFSETQ. In DNA form, the CDR3 reads TGCGCCAGCAGCTTGGATAGCGGGGGGGCACTCCCGCAGTTCTTC. Translated: CASSLDSGGALPQFF.

The chain recombines TRBV5-1 with TRBJ2-6; 10 bases are shared with TRBD1. CDR1 is SGHRS and CDR2 is YFSETQ in the germline V gene. This CDR3 has 18 amino acids. V was clipped by 0 bases and J by 2 bases; unmatched bases: 5. The CDR3, as DNA: TGCGCCAGCAGCTTGGGGGACAGGGGAATCACTGGGGCCAACGTCCTGACTTTC. This codes for CASSLGDRGITGANVLTF. Variable domain in full (rest from reference TRBV5-1 and TRBJ2-6): KAGVTQTPRYLIKTRGQQVTLSCSPISGHRSVSWYQQTPGQGLQFLFEYFSETQRNKGNFPGRFSGRQFSNSRSEMNVSTLELGDSALYLCASSLGDRGITGANVLTFGAGSRLTVL.

The V and J genes are TRBV9 and TRBJ1-5; tentative D call: TRBD1 (6 bases). Germline CDR1 is SGDLS and CDR2 is YYNGEE. Trimming took off 0 bases at V and 1 base at J, with 8 bases between the two ends. The CDR3 sequence is 15 residues long. In nucleotides, the CDR3 is TGTGCCAGCAGCGTAGGGGGGGCCAGCAATCAGCCCCAGCATTTT. This encodes CASSVGGASNQPQHF.

The rearrangement links TRBV12-5 to TRBJ2-3; D remains ambiguous. CDR1 LGHNT and CDR2 FRNRAP come from the germline V gene. Deletions cut 3 bases from V and 6 bases from J, with 7 bases between. The CDR3 sequence is 12 residues long. CDR3 sequence (DNA): TGTGCTAGTGGTTTCCAACGTGATACGCAGTATTTT. Translated: CASGFQRDTQYF. Variable domain in full (rest from reference TRBV12-5 and TRBJ2-3): DARVTQTPRHKVTEMGQEVTMRCQPILGHNTVFWYRQTMMQGLELLAYFRNRAPLDDSGMPKDRFSAEMPDATLATLKIQPSEPRDSAVYFCASGFQRDTQYFGPGTRLTVL.

The V call is TRBV7-3, the J call TRBJ2-1; D could derive from TRBD1 or TRBD2 (5 bases each). Trimming left V 5 bases short and J 10 bases short, with 18 bases between. The germline V gene encodes CDR1 SGHTA and CDR2 FQGTGA. This CDR3 is built from 14 residues. This CDR3 reads CASSPGRRPDEQFF. The CDR3 DNA reads TGTGCCAGCAGCCCGGGACGGCGCCCGGACGAGCAGTTCTTC.

The chain employs TRBV5-1 and TRBJ1-1, with unresolved D. The CDR3 contains 15 residues. The germline V gene has CDR1 SGHRS and CDR2 YFSETQ. The V end lost 2 bases, the J end lost 0 bases, and 11 bases lay between the germline ends. DNA of the CDR3: TGCGCCAGCAGCTTTTTGGAGCGAATGAACACTGAAGCTTTCTTT. Translating gives CASSFLERMNTEAFF.

The rearrangement joins TRBV5-1 to TRBJ1-2; no clear D. Germline CDR1 is SGHRS and CDR2 is YFSETQ. The CDR3 totals 14 residues. V lost 4 bases to trimming and J lost 8 bases, with 18 bases between them. This chain's CDR3 is CASSRWVGRRGYTF. The CDR3, as DNA: TGCGCCAGCAGCCGTTGGGTAGGGCGAAGGGGCTACACCTTC.

This clone has at least ten counts. The CDR3 protein is CASSAGENYGYTF. CDR3 nucleotide sequence: TGTGCCAGCAGTGCTGGGGAAAACTATGGCTACACCTTC. The V and J genes are TRBV2 and TRBJ1-2; D uncertain. Germline lookup yields CDR1 SNHLY and CDR2 FYNNEI. The CDR3 consists of 13 residues. V was cut by 4 bases and J by 2 bases, with 8 bases left in between.

The chain employs TRBV4-1 and TRBJ2-7; TRBD1 matches at 9 bases. Germline CDR1 MGHRA, CDR2 YSYEKL. The CDR3 length is 15 residues. V lost 3 bases to trimming and J lost 5 bases; unmatched junction nucleotides: 8. DNA for the CDR3: TGCGCCAGCAGCCAGGGGACAGGGCCGCGCCACGAGCAGTACTTC. Amino acids: CASSQGTGPRHEQYF.

This chain connects TRBV4-1 to TRBJ1-4; D not certain. CDR3 size: 15 residues. Germline CDR1 reads MGHRA; CDR2 reads YSYEKL. V lost 0 bases and J lost 4, with 9 bases in between. The CDR3 DNA sequence: TGCGCCAGCAGCCAAGACCTCACGATTAATGAAAAACTGTTTTTT. Translated: CASSQDLTINEKLFF.

V gene TRBV5-1 combines with J gene TRBJ2-6; tentative D call: TRBD1 (6 bases). Germline values: CDR1 SGHRS, CDR2 YFSETQ. Trimming left V 1 base short and J 1 base short, with 6 bases between. The CDR3 has 15 amino acids. The CDR3 loop reads CASSLTGSGANVLTF. The CDR3 DNA reads as TGCGCCAGCAGCTTGACAGGGTCTGGGGCCAACGTCCTGACTTTC.

V and J are TRBV19 and TRBJ1-1, with 10 bases lining up with TRBD1. CDR3 length equals 15 residues. Trimming at V came to 4 bases and at J to 5 bases, leaving 7 bases not matched to a gene. Germline V gene lookup returns CDR1 LNHDA and CDR2 SQIVND (reference sequence). CDR3 region: CASSSLPGQGTEAFF. The CDR3 DNA reads TGTGCCAGTAGTAGCCTCCCGGGACAGGGGACTGAAGCTTTCTTT.

The chain employs TRBV5-1 and TRBJ1-2; a possible D gene is TRBD1 (5 bases). Per the germline V gene, CDR1 is SGHRS and CDR2 is YFSETQ. Trimming cost V 4 bases and J 8 bases, with 18 bases left between them. CDR3 length: 14 residues. This CDR3 reads CASSQQARGEGYTF. CDR3 DNA: TGCGCCAGCAGCCAACAAGCCCGGGGGGAAGGCTACACCTTC.

The chain couples TRBV6-5 to TRBJ2-6; D is uncertain. V was pared by 7 bases and J by 1 base, with 11 bases between. The CDR3 runs 15 residues. Germline assignment: CDR1 MNHEY and CDR2 SVGAGI. CDR3 sequence reads: CASMEGYSGANVLTF. The CDR3 DNA sequence: TGTGCCAGCATGGAAGGTTATTCTGGGGCCAACGTCCTGACTTTC.

This chain joins TRBV5-1 and TRBJ1-1; unclear D gene. CDR1 is SGHRS and CDR2 is YFSETQ in the germline V gene. V was clipped by 2 bases and J by 5 bases, with 10 bases between them. CDR3 length: 13 amino acids. The CDR3 reads CASSLLGWTEAFF. CDR3 in DNA: TGCGCCAGCAGCTTACTGGGATGGACTGAAGCTTTCTTT. Drawing the rest from reference TRBV5-1 and TRBJ1-1, the complete variable domain is KAGVTQTPRYLIKTRGQQVTLSCSPISGHRSVSWYQQTPGQGLQFLFEYFSETQRNKGNFPGRFSGRQFSNSRSEMNVSTLELGDSALYLCASSLLGWTEAFFGQGTRLTVV.

Only one count was recorded for this clone. The chain uses TRBV27 and TRBJ2-7; 9 bases map to TRBD1. V lost 6 bases, J lost 6 bases, and 6 bases stayed unmatched. This CDR3 is 13 amino acids long. Germline V gene lookup returns CDR1 MNHEY and CDR2 SMNVEV (reference sequence). CDR3 loop: CASSLTGGGEQYF. The CDR3, as DNA: TGTGCCAGCAGCCTCACAGGGGGCGGCGAGCAGTACTTC.

This clone occurred once. The chain joins TRBV19 to TRBJ1-2; D remains unclear. The CDR3 is 15 residues long. V lost 1 base and J lost 2, with 11 bases in between. Germline-derived CDR1 and CDR2 are LNHDA and SQIVND (reference sequence). Here the CDR3 reads CASSIVVGPNYGYTF. For the CDR3, the DNA is TGTGCCAGTAGTATAGTTGTCGGGCCGAACTATGGCTACACCTTC.

The chain couples TRBV2 to TRBJ1-1, with 8 bases that match TRBD1. Trimming at V came to 6 bases and at J to 2 bases, leaving 8 bases not matched to a gene. The CDR3 has 15 residues. Looked up from germline, CDR1 is SNHLY and CDR2 is FYNNEI. CDR3 sequence reads: CASRDRVPDNTEAFF. The DNA of the CDR3 is TGTGCCAGCAGGGACAGGGTCCCGGACAACACTGAAGCTTTCTTT. Combining the CDR3 with reference TRBV2 and TRBJ1-1 gives the whole variable domain EPEVTQTPSHQVTQMGQEVILRCVPISNHLYFYWYRQILGQKVEFLVSFYNNEISEKSEIFDDQFSVERPDGSNFTLKIRSTKLEDSAMYFCASRDRVPDNTEAFFGQGTRLTVV.

Notes on this clone: Other DNA variants within this sample encode the same CDR3. This chain uses TRBV6-2 or TRBV6-3 with TRBJ2-7; possibly TRBD1 or TRBD2 for D (5 bases each). Looked up from germline, CDR1 is MNHEY and CDR2 is SVGEGT. This CDR3 has 15 amino acids. The V end was cut by 6 bases, the J end by 1 base, with 16 bases between. CDR3 residues: CASSMLGDGSYEQYF. Written as DNA, the CDR3 is TGTGCCAGCAGCATGCTCGGGGACGGTTCCTACGAGCAGTACTTC.

This clone was observed a single time. The chain employs TRBV6-4 and TRBJ2-3; 8 bases line up with TRBD1. CDR1 and CDR2 (germline): MRHNA, SNTAGT. The CDR3 runs 16 residues. J lost 6 bases, V lost 0 bases, and 8 bases had no gene match. CDR3 region: CASSDSPDREPDTQYF. As DNA, the CDR3 is TGTGCCAGCAGTGACTCCCCGGACAGGGAGCCGGATACGCAGTATTTT.